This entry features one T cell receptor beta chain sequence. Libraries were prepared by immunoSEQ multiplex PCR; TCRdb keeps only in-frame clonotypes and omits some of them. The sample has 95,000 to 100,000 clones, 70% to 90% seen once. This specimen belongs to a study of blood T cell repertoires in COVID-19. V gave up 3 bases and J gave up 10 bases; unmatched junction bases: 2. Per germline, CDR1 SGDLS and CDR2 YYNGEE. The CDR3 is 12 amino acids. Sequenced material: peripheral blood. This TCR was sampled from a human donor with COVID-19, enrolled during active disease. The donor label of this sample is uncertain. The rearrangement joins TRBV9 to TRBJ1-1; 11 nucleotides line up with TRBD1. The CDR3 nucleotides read TGTGCCAGCAGCGAAGGGACAGGGGGAGCTTTCTTT. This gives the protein CASSEGTGGAFF.